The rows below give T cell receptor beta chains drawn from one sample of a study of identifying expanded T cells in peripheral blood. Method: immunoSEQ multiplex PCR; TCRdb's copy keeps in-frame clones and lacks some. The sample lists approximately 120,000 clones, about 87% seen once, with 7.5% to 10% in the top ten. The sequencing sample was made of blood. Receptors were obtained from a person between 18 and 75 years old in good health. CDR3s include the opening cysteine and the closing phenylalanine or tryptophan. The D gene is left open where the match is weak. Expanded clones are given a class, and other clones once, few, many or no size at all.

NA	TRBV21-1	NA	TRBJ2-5	CASSKEGAGGPVETQYF	TGTGCCAGCAGCAAAGAAGGAGCGGGGGGGCCAGTCGAGACCCAGTACTTC
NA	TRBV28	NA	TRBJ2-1	CASTPTGDYNEQFF	TGTGCCAGCACCCCGACAGGAGATTACAATGAGCAGTTCTTC
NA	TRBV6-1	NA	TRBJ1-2	CASSEIYYRKYGYTF	TGTGCCAGCAGTGAAATATACTATCGGAAATATGGCTACACCTTC
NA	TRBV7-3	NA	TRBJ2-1	CASSPVGDKQFF	TGTGCCAGCAGCCCCGTGGGAGACAAGCAGTTCTTC
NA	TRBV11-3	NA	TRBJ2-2	CASSFGTVTGELFF	TGTGCCAGCAGCTTCGGGACGGTGACCGGGGAGCTGTTTTTT
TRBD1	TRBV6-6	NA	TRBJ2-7	CASRLDRAYEQYF	TGTGCCAGCAGGCTCGACAGGGCCTACGAGCAGTACTTC
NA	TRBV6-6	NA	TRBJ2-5	CASTPDPGSLETQYF	TGTGCCAGCACCCCCGACCCGGGGAGCCTAGAGACCCAGTACTTC
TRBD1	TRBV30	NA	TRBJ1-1	CAWGTGGETEAFF	TGTGCCTGGGGGACAGGGGGCGAAACTGAAGCTTTCTTT
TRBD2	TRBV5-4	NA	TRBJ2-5	CASSLDASGGQETQYF	TGTGCCAGCAGCTTGGATGCTAGCGGGGGCCAAGAGACCCAGTACTTC
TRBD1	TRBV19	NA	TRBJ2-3	CASTTTGGVREKYF	TGTGCCAGTACTACTACAGGGGGCGTCCGGGAGAAGTATTTT
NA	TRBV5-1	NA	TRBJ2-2	CASSLLRASTGELFF	TGCGCCAGCAGCTTGTTGCGGGCAAGCACCGGGGAGCTGTTTTTT
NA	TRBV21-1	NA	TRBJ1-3	CASSKATRLHRLGNTIYF	TGTGCCAGCAGCAAAGCCACGAGACTCCACCGCCTTGGAAACACCATATATTTT
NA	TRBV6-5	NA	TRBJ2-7	CASSYRGFYEQYF	TGTGCCAGCAGTTACCGGGGGTTCTACGAGCAGTACTTC
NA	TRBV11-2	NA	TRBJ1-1	CASSSGTRTGNTEAFF	TGTGCCAGCAGCTCAGGGACTAGGACGGGGAACACTGAAGCTTTCTTT
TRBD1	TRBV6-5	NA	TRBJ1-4	CASRVTGGNEKLFF	TGTGCCAGCAGGGTGACAGGGGGTAATGAAAAACTGTTTTTT
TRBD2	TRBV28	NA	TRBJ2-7	CASRIAGGNYEQYF	TGTGCCAGCAGGATAGCGGGAGGGAATTACGAGCAGTACTTC
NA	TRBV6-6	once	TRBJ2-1	CALGTGNVDEQFF	TGTGCCTTGGGAACAGGGAATGTCGATGAGCAGTTCTTC
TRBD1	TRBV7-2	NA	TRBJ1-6	CASSTPGQGRSSYNSPLHF	TGTGCCAGCAGCACCCCGGGACAGGGGCGGAGCTCCTATAATTCACCCCTCCACTTT
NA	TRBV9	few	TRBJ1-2	CASSVVTSVGYTF	TGTGCCAGCAGCGTAGTAACATCCGTCGGCTACACCTTC
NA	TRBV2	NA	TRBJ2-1	CASRKGGDYEQFF	TGTGCCAGCAGAAAGGGCGGGGACTATGAGCAGTTCTTC
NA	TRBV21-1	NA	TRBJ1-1	CASSGEKLNTEAFF	TGTGCCAGCAGCGGGGAGAAACTTAACACTGAAGCTTTCTTT
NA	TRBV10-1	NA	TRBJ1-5	CASKTLPGGGSNQPQHF	TGCGCCAGTAAAACCCTACCGGGGGGAGGTAGCAATCAGCCCCAGCATTTT
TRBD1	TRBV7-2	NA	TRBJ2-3	CASSLETDRGRRDTQYF	TGTGCCAGCAGCTTAGAAACCGACAGGGGGCGCAGAGATACGCAGTATTTT
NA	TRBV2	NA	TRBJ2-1	CASSANEQFF	TGTGCCAGCAGCGCAAATGAGCAGTTCTTC
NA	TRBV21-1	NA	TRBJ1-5	CASSKGRRRRANQPQHF	TGTGCCAGCAGCAAAGGGCGGCGCCGGAGGGCCAATCAGCCCCAGCATTTT
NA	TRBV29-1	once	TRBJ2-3	CSVGKPGTDTQYF	TGCAGCGTGGGGAAGCCGGGCACAGATACGCAGTATTTT
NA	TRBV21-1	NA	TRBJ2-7	CASSIVHIREEYEQYF	TGTGCCAGCAGCATCGTGCATATTCGGGAGGAATACGAGCAGTACTTC
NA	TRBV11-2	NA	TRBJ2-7	CASSPSSYEQYF	TGTGCCAGCAGTCCGAGCTCCTACGAGCAGTACTTC
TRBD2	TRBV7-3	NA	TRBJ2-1	CASSHQGTSGRPSSYNEQFF	TGTGCCAGCAGCCATCAGGGGACTAGCGGGAGGCCGAGCTCCTACAATGAGCAGTTCTTC
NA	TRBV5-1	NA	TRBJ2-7	CASSYPGMPYEQYF	TGCGCCAGCAGCTATCCAGGGATGCCCTACGAGCAGTACTTC
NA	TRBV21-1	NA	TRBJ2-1	CASSKGELAGTGSYNEQFF	TGTGCCAGCAGCAAAGGTGAACTAGCGGGAACGGGTTCCTACAATGAGCAGTTCTTC
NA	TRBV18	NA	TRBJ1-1	CASSPPDRNTEAFF	TGTGCCAGCTCACCACCGGACAGGAACACTGAAGCTTTCTTT
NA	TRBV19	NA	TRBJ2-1	CASSIWNPIHNEQFF	TGTGCCAGTAGTATCTGGAACCCTATCCACAATGAGCAGTTCTTC
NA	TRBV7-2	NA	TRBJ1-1	CASSLRQALGTEAFF	TGTGCCAGCAGCCTAAGACAGGCCCTAGGCACTGAAGCTTTCTTT
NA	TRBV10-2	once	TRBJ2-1	CASSENRYSFF	TGCGCCAGCAGTGAGAACAGATACTCGTTCTTC
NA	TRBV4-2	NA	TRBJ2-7	CASSQELAQSLFEQYF	TGTGCCAGCAGCCAAGAGCTGGCTCAGTCCCTCTTCGAGCAGTACTTC
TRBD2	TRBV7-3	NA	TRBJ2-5	CASSSPGLADQETQYF	TGTGCCAGCAGCTCTCCGGGACTAGCGGACCAAGAGACCCAGTACTTC
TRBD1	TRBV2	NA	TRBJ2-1	CASSGGTGNEQFF	TGTGCCAGCAGTGGGGGGACAGGCAATGAGCAGTTCTTC